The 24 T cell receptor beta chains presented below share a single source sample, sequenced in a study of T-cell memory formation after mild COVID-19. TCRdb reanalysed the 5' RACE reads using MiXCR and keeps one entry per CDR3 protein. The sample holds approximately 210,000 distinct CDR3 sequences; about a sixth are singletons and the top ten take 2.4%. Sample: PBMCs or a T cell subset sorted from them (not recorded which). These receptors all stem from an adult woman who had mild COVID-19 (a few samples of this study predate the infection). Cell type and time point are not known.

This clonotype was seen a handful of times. The CDR3 DNA sequence: TGTGCCAGCAGCTTGGGGCAGAAGAACACCGGGGAGCTGTTTTTT. Its translation is CASSLGQKNTGELFF. The chain recombines TRBV7-6 with TRBJ2-2; tentatively, D is TRBD1 (5 bases). Germline loops: CDR1 SGHVS, CDR2 FNYEAQ. Trimming pared 3 bases from V and 1 base from J, leaving 9 bases between. The CDR3 has 15 residues.

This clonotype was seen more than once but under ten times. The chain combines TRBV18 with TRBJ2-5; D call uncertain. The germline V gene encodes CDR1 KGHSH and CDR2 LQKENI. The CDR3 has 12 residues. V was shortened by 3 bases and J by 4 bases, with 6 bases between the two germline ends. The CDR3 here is CASSPWIETQYF. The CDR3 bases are TGTGCCAGCTCACCCTGGATAGAGACCCAGTACTTC. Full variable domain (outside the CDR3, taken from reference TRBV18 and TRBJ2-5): NAGVMQNPRHLVRRRGQEARLRCSPMKGHSHVYWYRQLPEEGLKFMVYLQKENIIDESGMPKERFSAEFPKEGPSILRIQQVVRGDSAAYFCASSPWIETQYFGPGTRLLVL.

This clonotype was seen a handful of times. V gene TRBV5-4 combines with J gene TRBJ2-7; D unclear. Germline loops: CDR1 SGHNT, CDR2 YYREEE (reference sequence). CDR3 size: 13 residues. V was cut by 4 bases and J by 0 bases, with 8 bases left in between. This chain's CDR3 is CASSPANSYEQYF. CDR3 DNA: TGTGCCAGCAGCCCGGCCAACTCCTACGAGCAGTACTTC. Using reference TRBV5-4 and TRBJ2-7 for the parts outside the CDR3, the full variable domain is ETGVTQSPTHLIKTRGQQVTLRCSSQSGHNTVSWYQQALGQGPQFIFQYYREEENGRGNFPPRFSGLQFPNYSSELNVNALELDDSALYLCASSPANSYEQYFGPGTRLTVT.

The CDR3 loop is CASSLGGNSGANVLTF. CDR3 DNA sequence: TGTGCCAGCAGCTTAGGAGGAAACTCTGGGGCCAACGTCCTGACTTTC. The chain has TRBV7-6 and TRBJ2-6; D unclear. CDR3 length equals 16 residues. The ends were cut back, 1 base at V and 0 bases at J, with 7 bases in the middle. CDR1 SGHVS and CDR2 FNYEAQ come from the germline V gene.

The CDR3 reads CASSIQRSNQPQHF. The CDR3 coding sequence is TGTGCCAGTAGTATCCAGAGATCCAATCAGCCCCAGCATTTT. This sequence joins TRBV19 and TRBJ1-5; D is unresolved. Deletions cut 3 bases from V and 3 bases from J, with 9 bases between. Germline V gene lookup returns CDR1 LNHDA and CDR2 SQIVND (reference sequence). The CDR3 consists of 14 residues.

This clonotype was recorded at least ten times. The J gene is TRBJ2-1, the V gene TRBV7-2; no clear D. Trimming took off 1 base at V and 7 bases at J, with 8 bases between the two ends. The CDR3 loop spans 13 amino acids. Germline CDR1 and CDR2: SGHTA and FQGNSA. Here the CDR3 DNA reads TGTGCCAGCAGCTTAGATCAGCTGAATGAGCAGTTCTTC. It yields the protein CASSLDQLNEQFF.

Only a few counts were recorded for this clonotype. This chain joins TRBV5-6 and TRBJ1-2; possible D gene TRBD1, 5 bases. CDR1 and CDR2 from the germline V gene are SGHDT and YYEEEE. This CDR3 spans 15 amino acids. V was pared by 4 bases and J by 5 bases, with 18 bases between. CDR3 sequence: CASSQPGSGGYGYTF. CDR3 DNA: TGTGCCAGCAGCCAGCCAGGGAGCGGGGGGTATGGCTACACCTTC. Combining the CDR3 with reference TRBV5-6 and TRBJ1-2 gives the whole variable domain DAGVTQSPTHLIKTRGQQVTLRCSPKSGHDTVSWYQQALGQGPQFIFQYYEEEERQRGNFPDRFSGHQFPNYSSELNVNALLLGDSALYLCASSQPGSGGYGYTFGSGTRLTVV.

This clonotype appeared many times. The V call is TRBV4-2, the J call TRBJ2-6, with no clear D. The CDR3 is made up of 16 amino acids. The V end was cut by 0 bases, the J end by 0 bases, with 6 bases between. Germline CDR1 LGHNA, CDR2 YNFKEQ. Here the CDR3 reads CASSQDRTSGANVLTF. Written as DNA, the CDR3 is TGTGCCAGCAGCCAAGACAGGACCTCTGGGGCCAACGTCCTGACTTTC.

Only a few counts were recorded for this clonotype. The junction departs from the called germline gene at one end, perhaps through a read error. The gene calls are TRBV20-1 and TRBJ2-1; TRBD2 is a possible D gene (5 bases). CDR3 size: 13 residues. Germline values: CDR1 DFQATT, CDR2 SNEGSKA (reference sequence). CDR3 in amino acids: CSARGQKYNEQFF. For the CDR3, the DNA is TGCAGTGCGAGAGGGCAGAAATACAATGAGCAGTTCTTC.

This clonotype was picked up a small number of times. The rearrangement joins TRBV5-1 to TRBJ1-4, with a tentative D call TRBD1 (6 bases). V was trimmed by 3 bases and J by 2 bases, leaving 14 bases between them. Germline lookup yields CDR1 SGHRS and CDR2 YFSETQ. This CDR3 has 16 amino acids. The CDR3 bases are TGCGCCAGCAGCTCGAACAGGGTTTCGACTAATGAAAAACTGTTTTTT. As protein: CASSSNRVSTNEKLFF. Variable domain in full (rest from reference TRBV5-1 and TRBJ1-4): KAGVTQTPRYLIKTRGQQVTLSCSPISGHRSVSWYQQTPGQGLQFLFEYFSETQRNKGNFPGRFSGRQFSNSRSEMNVSTLELGDSALYLCASSSNRVSTNEKLFFGSGTQLSVL.

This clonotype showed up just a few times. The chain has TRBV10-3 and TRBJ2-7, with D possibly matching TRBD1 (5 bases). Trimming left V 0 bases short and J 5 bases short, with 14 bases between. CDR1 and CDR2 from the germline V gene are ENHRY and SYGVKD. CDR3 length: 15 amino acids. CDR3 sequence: CAISESKQVRNEQYF. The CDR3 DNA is TGTGCCATCAGTGAGTCGAAACAGGTTCGCAACGAGCAGTACTTC.

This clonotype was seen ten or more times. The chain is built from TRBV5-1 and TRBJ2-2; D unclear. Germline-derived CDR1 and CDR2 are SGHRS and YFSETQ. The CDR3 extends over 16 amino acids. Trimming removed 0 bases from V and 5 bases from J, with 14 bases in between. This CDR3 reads CASSLESTSGTGELFF. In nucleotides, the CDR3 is TGCGCCAGCAGCTTGGAGTCCACGTCCGGAACCGGGGAGCTGTTTTTT.

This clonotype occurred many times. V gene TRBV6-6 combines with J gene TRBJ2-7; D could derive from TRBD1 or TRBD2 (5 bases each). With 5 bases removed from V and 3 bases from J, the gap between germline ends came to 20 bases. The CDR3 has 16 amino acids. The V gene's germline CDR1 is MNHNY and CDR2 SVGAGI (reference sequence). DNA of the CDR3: TGTGCCAGCAGTACCCTAGGGGAAGGACTCTACTACGAGCAGTACTTC. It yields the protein CASSTLGEGLYYEQYF.

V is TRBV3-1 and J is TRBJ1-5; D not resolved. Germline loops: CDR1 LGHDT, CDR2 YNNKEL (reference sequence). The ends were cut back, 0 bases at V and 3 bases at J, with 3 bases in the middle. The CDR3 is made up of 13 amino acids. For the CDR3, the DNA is TGTGCCAGCAGCCAAGACCTCAATCAGCCCCAGCATTTT. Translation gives CASSQDLNQPQHF.

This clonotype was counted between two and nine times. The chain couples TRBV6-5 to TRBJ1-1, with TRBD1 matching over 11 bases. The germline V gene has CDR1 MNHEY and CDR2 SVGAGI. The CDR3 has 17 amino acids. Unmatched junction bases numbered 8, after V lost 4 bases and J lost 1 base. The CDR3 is CASSSLGQGARNTEAFF. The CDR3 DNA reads TGTGCCAGCAGTTCCCTTGGACAGGGGGCGCGGAACACTGAAGCTTTCTTT.

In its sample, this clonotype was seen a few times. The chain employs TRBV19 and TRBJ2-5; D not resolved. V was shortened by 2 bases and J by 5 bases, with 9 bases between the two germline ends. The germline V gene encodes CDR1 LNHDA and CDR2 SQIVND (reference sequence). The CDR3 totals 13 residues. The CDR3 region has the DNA TGTGCCAGTAGTATACGGTGGACGGAGACCCAGTACTTC. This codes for CASSIRWTETQYF.

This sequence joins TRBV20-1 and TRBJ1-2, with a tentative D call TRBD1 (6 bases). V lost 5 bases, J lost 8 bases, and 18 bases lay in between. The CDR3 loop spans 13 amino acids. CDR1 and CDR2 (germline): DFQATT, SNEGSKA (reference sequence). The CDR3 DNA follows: TGCAGTGCTCCCCCAGGGGCCGGGATGGGCTACACCTTC. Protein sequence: CSAPPGAGMGYTF.

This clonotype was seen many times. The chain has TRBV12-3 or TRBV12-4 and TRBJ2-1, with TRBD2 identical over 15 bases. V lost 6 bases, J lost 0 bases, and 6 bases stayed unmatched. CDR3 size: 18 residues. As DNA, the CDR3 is TGTGCCAGCAGGGTCGGACTAGCGGGAGGGCCCTCCTACAATGAGCAGTTCTTC. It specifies CASRVGLAGGPSYNEQFF.

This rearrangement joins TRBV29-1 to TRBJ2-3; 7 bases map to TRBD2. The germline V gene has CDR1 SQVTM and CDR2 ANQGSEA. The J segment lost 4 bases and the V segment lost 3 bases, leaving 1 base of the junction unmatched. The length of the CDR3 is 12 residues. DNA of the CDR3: TGCAGCGTTGAGGGGGGGGCAGATACGCAGTATTTT. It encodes CSVEGGADTQYF.

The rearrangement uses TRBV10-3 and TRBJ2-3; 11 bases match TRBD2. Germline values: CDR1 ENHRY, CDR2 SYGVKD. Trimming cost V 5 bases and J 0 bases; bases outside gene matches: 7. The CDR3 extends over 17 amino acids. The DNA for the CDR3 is TGTGCCATCAGTTCGACTAGCGGGACCTTGAGCACAGATACGCAGTATTTT. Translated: CAISSTSGTLSTDTQYF.

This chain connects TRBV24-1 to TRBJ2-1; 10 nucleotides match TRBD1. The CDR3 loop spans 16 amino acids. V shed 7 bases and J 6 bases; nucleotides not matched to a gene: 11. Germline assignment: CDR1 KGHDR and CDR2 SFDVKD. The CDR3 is CATSETGTGDPNEQFF. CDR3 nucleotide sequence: TGTGCCACCAGCGAAACCGGGACAGGGGACCCCAATGAGCAGTTCTTC.

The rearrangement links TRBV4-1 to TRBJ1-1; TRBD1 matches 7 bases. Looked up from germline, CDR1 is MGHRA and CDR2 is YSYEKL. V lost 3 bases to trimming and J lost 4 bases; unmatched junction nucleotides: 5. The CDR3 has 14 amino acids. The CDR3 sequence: CASSHPQGTTEAFF. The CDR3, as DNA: TGCGCCAGCAGCCACCCACAGGGGACCACTGAAGCTTTCTTT.

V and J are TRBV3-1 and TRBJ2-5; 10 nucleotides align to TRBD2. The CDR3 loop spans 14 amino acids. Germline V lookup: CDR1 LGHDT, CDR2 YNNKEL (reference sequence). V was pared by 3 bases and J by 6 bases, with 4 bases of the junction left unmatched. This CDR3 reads CASSHSGGGKTQYF. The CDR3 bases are TGTGCCAGCAGCCACAGCGGGGGGGGGAAGACCCAGTACTTC.

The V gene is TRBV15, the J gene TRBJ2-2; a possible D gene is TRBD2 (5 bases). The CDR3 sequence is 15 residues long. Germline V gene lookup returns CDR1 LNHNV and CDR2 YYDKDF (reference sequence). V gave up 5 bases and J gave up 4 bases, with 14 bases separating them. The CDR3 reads CATSPREGFTGELFF. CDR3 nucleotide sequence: TGTGCCACCAGCCCAAGAGAGGGTTTCACCGGGGAGCTGTTTTTT.